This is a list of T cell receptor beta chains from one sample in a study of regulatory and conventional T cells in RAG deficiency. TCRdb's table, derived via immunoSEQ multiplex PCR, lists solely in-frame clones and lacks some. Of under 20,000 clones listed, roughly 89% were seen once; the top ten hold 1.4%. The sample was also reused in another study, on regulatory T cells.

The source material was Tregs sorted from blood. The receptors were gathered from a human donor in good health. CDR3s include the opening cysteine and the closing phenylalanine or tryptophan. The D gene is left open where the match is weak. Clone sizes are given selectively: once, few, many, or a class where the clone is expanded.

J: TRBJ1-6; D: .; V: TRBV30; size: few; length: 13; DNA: TGTGCCTGGATCGGACAGCATAATTCACCCCTCCACTTT; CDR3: CAWIGQHNSPLHF
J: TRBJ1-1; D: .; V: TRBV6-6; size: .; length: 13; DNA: TGTGCCAGCAGTTACGCGGGGAACACTGAAGCTTTCTTT; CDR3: CASSYAGNTEAFF
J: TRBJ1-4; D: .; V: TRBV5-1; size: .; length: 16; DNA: TGCGCCAGCAGCGACCTCAGGGGCGCGGGGGTTGAAAAACTGTTTTTT; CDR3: CASSDLRGAGVEKLFF
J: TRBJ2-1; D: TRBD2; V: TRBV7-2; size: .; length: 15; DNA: TGTGCCAGCAGCTTAACACTAGCGGAGTACAATGAGCAGTTCTTC; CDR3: CASSLTLAEYNEQFF
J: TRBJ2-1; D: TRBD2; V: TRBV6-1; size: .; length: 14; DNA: TGTGCCAGCAGGGGGACTAGCGGTATCAATGAGCAGTTCTTC; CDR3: CASRGTSGINEQFF
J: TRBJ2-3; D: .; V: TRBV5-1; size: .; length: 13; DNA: TGCGCCAGCACTAATTGGGGCACAGATACGCAGTATTTT; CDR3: CASTNWGTDTQYF
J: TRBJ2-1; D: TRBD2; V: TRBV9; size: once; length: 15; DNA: TGTGCCAGCACGGGTAGCGGGACCTCCTACAATGAGCAGTTCTTC; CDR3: CASTGSGTSYNEQFF
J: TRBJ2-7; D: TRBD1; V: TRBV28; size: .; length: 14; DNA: TGTGCCAGCAGTCGACAGGGCCTTCCCTACGAGCAGTACTTC; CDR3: CASSRQGLPYEQYF
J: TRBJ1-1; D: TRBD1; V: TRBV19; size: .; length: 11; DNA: TGTGCCAGTAGGGGGACAGGTGAAGCTTTCTTT; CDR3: CASRGTGEAFF
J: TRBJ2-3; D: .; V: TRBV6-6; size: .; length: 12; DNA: TGTGCCAGCAGTTGGGAGACAGATACGCAGTATTTT; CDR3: CASSWETDTQYF
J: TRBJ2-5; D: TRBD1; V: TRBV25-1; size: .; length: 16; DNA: TGTGCCAGCAGTGAATATAGGACAGGGGGCGCCGTGACCCAGTACTTC; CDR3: CASSEYRTGGAVTQYF
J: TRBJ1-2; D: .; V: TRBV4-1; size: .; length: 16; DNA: TGCGCCAGCAGCCAAGAGAGGGGACGGTTACCCTATGGCTACACCTTC; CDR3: CASSQERGRLPYGYTF
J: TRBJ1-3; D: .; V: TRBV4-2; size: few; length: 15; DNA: TGTGCCAGCAGCGACTACCGGTTCTCTGGAAACACCATATATTTT; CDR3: CASSDYRFSGNTIYF
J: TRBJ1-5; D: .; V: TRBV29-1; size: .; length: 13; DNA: TGCAGCGTTCTCGCCGGGAGCAATCAGCCCCAGCATTTT; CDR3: CSVLAGSNQPQHF
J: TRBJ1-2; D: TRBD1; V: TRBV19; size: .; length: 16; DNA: TGTGCCAGTAGTACCTACACCGGGACAGCTAACTATGGCTACACCTTC; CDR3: CASSTYTGTANYGYTF
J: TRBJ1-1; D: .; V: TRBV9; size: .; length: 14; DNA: TGTGCCAGCAGCGCTACGGGACAAATCACTGAAGCTTTCTTT; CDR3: CASSATGQITEAFF
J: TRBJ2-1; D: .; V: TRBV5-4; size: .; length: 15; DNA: TGTGCCAGCAGAACGACGGGAGTGAGGTACAATGAGCAGTTCTTC; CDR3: CASRTTGVRYNEQFF
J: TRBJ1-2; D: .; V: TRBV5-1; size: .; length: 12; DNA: TGCGCCAGCAGCAATCTGGGGTATGGCTACACCTTC; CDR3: CASSNLGYGYTF
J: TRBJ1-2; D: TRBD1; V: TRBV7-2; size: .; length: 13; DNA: TGTGCCAGCAGGGGGGACAGGGGGCCCCCGCGTAGGTTC; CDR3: CASRGDRGPPRRF
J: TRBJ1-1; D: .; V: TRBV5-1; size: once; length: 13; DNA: TGCGCCAGCATGCTAGGACAGAACACTGAAGCTTTCTTT; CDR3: CASMLGQNTEAFF
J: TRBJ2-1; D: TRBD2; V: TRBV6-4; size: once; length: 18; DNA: TGTGCCAGCAGCTACGGGACTAGCGGGGGGAGCTCCTACAATGAGCAGTTCTTC; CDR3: CASSYGTSGGSSYNEQFF
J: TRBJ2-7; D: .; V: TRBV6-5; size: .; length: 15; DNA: TGTGCCAGCAGTTTAATCTCGGACGGCTTATACGAGCAGTACTTC; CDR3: CASSLISDGLYEQYF
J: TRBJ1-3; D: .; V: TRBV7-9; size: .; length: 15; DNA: TGTGCCAGCAGCTTAAGCGGATTCTCTGGAAACACCATATATTTT; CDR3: CASSLSGFSGNTIYF
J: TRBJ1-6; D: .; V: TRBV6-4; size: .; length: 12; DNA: TGTGCCAGCAGTGACTCAAGGGGCTCCCTCCACTTT; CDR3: CASSDSRGSLHF
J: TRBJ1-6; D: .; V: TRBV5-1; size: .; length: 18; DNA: TGCGCCAGCAGCCAGGGTGCCGGGACCGGGAACCTCAATTCACCCCTCCACTTT; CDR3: CASSQGAGTGNLNSPLHF
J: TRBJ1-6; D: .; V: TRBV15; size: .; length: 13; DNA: TGTGCCACCAGTGAGGTGTGGGATTCACCCCTCCACTTT; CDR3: CATSEVWDSPLHF
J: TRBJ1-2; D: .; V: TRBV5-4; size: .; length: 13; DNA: TGTGCCAGCAGCTTGGCGGGACCGCCTGACTACACCTTC; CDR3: CASSLAGPPDYTF
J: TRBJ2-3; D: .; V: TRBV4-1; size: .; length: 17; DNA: TGCGCCAGCAGCCAAGACCACCCAAGGACTAGCACAGATACGCAGTATTTT; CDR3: CASSQDHPRTSTDTQYF
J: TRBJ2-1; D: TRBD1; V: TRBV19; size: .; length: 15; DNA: TGTGCCAGTAGTTTACCCGGGACAGGGACCGATGAGCAGTTCTTC; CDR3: CASSLPGTGTDEQFF
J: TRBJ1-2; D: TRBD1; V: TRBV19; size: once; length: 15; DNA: TGTGCCAGTAGCCGGGGGGCCAGGGGGCTCTATGGCTACACCTTC; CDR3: CASSRGARGLYGYTF
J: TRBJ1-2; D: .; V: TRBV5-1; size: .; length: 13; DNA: TGCGCCAGCAGCTTTGGAGCTAACTATGGCTACACCTTC; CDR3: CASSFGANYGYTF
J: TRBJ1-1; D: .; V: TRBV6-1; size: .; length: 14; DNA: TGTGCCAGCAGTCGTGAGGGAATGAACACTGAAGCTTTCTTT; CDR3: CASSREGMNTEAFF
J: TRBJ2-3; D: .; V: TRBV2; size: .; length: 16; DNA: TGTGCCAGCAGTGAAGAGGGTAGGGCCTCGGGAGATACGCAGTATTTT; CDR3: CASSEEGRASGDTQYF
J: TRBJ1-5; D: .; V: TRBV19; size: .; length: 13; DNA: TGTGCCAGTAGCACCCAGAAAAATCAGCCCCAGCATTTT; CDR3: CASSTQKNQPQHF
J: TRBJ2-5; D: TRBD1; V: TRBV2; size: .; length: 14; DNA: TGTGCCAGCAGTCCGACAGGGGATCAAGAGACCCAGTACTTC; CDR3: CASSPTGDQETQYF
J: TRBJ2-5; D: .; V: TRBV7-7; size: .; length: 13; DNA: TGTGCTAGCAGCTTAGGAGGAGAAGAGACCCAGTACTTC; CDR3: CASSLGGEETQYF
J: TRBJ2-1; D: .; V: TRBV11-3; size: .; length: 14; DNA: TGTGCCAGCAGCCCCCGTTATGGGGACAATGAGCAGTTCTTC; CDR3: CASSPRYGDNEQFF
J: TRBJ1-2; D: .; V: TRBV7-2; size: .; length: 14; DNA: TGTGCCAGCAGCCCCAAAAGGGGATTTTACGGCTACACCTTC; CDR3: CASSPKRGFYGYTF
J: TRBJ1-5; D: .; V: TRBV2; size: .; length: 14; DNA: TGTGCCAGCAGTGAGAGACAGATCAATCAGCCCCAGCATTTT; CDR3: CASSERQINQPQHF